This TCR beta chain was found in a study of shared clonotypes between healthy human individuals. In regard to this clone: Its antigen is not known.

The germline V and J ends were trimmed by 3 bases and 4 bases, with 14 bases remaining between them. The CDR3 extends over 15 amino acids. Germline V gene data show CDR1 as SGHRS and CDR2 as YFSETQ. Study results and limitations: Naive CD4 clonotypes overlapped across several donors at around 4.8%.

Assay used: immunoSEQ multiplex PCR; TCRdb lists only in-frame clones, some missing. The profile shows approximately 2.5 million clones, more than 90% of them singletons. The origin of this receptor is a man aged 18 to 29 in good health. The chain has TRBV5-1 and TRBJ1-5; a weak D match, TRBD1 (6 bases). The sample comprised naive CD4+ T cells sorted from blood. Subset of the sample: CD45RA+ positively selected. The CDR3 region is CASSSEGHKNQPQHF. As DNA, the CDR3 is TGCGCCAGCAGCTCCGAGGGACACAAGAATCAGCCCCAGCATTTT.